This entry concerns a single T cell receptor (beta chain). The antigen remains undetermined. Method: immunoSEQ multiplex PCR; TCRdb's copy keeps in-frame clones and lacks some. The table shows about 62,000 clones, with 60% to 85% occurring only once. The germline V gene has CDR1 MDHEN and CDR2 SYDVKM. The V gene lost 1 base and the J gene lost 3 bases, with 7 bases spanning the gap. The CDR3 covers 14 residues. Anyone with autoimmune disease history or systemic immunosuppression was excluded. This sample stems from a study of OX40 agonist ivuxolimab in advanced cancers. About the study: A diagnosis of hepatocellular carcinoma, melanoma, renal cell or head and neck cancer was present in dose-escalation patients. Study-wide results and limits: Low normalized T-cell clonal expansion also characterized some of the nonresponders. The average count of expanded clones was higher among CD8+ T cells than among CD4+.

This chain joins TRBV28 and TRBJ1-3; no clear D. This clonotype was obtained from an adult with an advanced solid tumor such as melanoma, head and neck, liver or kidney cancer. This specimen was CD4+ or CD8+ T cells sorted from blood, taken in a trial of the OX40 agonist ivuxolimab. CDR3 nucleotide sequence: TGTGCCAGCAGTTTATCGGCGTTTGGAAACACCATATATTTT. It is translated as CASSLSAFGNTIYF.